Here is one TCR beta chain with its context. Its specificity is not known. This sample was included in a study of T cell repertoires in cytomegalovirus infection. Background on the study: Carrying CMV and the relevant HLA type showed in public TCR beta signatures.

Trimming at V came to 6 bases and at J to 6 bases, leaving 9 bases not matched to a gene. The CDR3 runs to 14 residues. Germline CDR1 reads MDHEN; CDR2 reads SYDVKM. Study-wide results and caveats: Frequencies of public TCR beta families were cumulated, and this identified carriers of CMV plus the relevant HLA.

MiXCR, run by TCRdb on the reads, gives a single entry per CDR3 protein. The data contain some 940,000 distinct CDR3 sequences, roughly 30% of them seen just once; the ten biggest clones take up roughly 13%. The genes are TRBV28 and TRBJ1-1; 8 bases are shared with TRBD1. The input for sequencing was cultured CD8+ T cells from PBMCs, taken from culture after CMV antigen stimulation. The clonotype was recovered from a human donor in good health (CMV status not recorded). Some clones in this sample may be carry-over from other donors' samples. The DNA of the CDR3 is TGTGCCAGCAGGAGGACAGGGAATAAGGCTGAAGCTTTCTTT. Encoded protein: CASRRTGNKAEAFF.